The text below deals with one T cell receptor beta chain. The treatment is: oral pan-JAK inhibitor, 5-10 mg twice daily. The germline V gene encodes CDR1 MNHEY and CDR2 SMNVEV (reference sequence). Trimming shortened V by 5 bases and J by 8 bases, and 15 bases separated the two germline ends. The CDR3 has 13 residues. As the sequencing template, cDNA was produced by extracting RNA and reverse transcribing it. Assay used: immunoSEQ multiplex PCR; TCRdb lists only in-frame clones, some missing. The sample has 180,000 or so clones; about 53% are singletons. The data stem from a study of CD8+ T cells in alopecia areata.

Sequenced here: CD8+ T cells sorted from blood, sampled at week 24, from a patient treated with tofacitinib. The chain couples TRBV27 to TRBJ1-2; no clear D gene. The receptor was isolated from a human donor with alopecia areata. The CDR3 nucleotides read TGTGCCAGCAGTCAATCCTCGGGGTGGGGCTACACCTTC. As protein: CASSQSSGWGYTF.